This T cell receptor beta chain was identified during a study of T cell responses to AZD1222 COVID-19 vaccine. In the study overall: Second-dose schedules of about 4 or about 12 weeks were combined.

To note about this clone: Antigen specificity is unknown.

V shed 4 bases and J 5 bases; nucleotides not matched to a gene: 11. CDR1 and CDR2 (germline): MNHEY, SVGAGI. CDR3 length: 16 amino acids. Study-wide points: CD4 TCRs linked to vaccination spanned spike, dominating at 160-218 and 743-854.

The assay was immunoSEQ multiplex PCR, and TCRdb's table has in-frame clones only and misses some. The repertoire consists of 90,000 to 95,000 clones, with 88% occurring once and the leading ten covering around 21%. The clonotype comes from an adult in good health. The source was peripheral blood, collected on day 0 of AZD1222 vaccination. The chain has TRBV6-5 and TRBJ1-2; 9 nucleotides match TRBD1. The CDR3 spells CASSSGTGIGSYGYTF. The CDR3 bases are TGTGCCAGCAGTTCTGGGACAGGGATCGGCTCTTATGGCTACACCTTC.